A single T cell receptor (beta chain) is shown here with its context. The source of the sample is a study of control samples from healthy donors and cancer patients. Data came from immunoSEQ multiplex PCR; TCRdb stores just in-frame clones and leaves some out. Of over 100,000 clones in the sample, 90% are singletons; the top ten hold roughly 4%. The CDR3 has 14 residues. Trimming removed 6 bases at V and 4 bases at J, with 10 bases between. In germline, CDR1 is MNHNY, CDR2 SVGAGI (reference sequence). This chain links TRBV6-6 with TRBJ1-6; D call uncertain. The sequenced material came from blood. The TCR sequence derives from a human donor in good health. The donor label of this sample is uncertain. The CDR3 loop is CASSLESYNSPLHF. In DNA, the CDR3 is TGTGCCAGCAGCCTAGAGAGTTATAATTCACCCCTCCACTTT.